This T cell receptor (beta chain) is drawn from a study of tumor-infiltrating lymphocytes in primary liver carcinoma. About the study: Tumors, staged T1-T3 N0M0, spanned about 4 to 10 cm. The study's findings and limits: Being bulk and unsorted, samples allowed no CD4+ and CD8+ repertoire comparison. Tumors significantly exceeded blood in top-250-clone fraction (p = 0.039).

Comment on this clonotype: Its antigen is unidentified. At one of its ends the junction is not consistent with the germline gene, which may arise from a read error.

The CDR3 spans 14 residues. Germline V gene data show CDR1 as SGHAT and CDR2 as FQNNGV. Using a constant-region primer together with ProtoScript II reverse transcriptase, TCR beta cDNA was made from 450 to 600 ng of total RNA. Three nested multiplex PCR rounds, a slightly modified ARM-PCR method, built the TCR beta libraries. The first two PCR rounds used TRBV1-TRBV30 forward primers with a C-beta reverse primer, about 10 cycles each. TCRdb fed the multiplex PCR reads into MiXCR, producing one record per CDR3 protein. Here the sample spans hundreds of thousands of distinct CDR3 sequences, more than 55% being singletons. Researchers drew blood RNA from unsorted whole blood and extracted germline DNA as well.

This sequence joins TRBV11-2 and TRBJ1-1; no definite D call. The TCR originated in a young woman with primary liver carcinoma and hepatitis B virus infection. Sequenced material: peripheral blood. CDR3 DNA: TGTGCCAGCAGCCTAGATCAGGTGGCCACTGAAGCTTTCTTT. It specifies CASSLDQVATEAFF.